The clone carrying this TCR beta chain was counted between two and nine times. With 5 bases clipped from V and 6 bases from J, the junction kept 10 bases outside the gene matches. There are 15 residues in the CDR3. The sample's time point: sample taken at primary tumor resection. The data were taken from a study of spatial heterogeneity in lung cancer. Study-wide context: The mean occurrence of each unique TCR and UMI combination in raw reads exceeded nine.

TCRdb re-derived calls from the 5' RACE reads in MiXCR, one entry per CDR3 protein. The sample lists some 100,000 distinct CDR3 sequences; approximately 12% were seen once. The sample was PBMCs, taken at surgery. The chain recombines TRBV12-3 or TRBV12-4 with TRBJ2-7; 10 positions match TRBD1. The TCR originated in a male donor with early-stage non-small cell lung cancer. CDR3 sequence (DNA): TGTGCCAGCAGTATATTCGCCGGGACAGGGGCCGAGCAGTACTTC. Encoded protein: CASSIFAGTGAEQYF.